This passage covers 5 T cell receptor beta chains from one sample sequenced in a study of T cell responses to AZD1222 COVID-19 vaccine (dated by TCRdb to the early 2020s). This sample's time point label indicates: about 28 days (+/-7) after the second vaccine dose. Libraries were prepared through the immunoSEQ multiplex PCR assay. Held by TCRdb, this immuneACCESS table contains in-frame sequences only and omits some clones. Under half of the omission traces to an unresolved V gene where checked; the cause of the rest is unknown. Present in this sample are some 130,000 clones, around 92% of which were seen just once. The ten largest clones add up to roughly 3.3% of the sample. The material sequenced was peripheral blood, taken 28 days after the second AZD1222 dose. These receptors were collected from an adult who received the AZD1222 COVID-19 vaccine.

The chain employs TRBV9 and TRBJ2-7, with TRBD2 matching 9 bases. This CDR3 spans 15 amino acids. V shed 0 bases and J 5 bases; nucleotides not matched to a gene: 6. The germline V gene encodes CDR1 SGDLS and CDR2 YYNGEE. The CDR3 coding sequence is TGTGCCAGCAGCGTAGGGGGACTAGCTTCCCACGAGCAGTACTTC. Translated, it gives CASSVGGLASHEQYF. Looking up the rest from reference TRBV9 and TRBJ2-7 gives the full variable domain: DSGVTQTPKHLITATGQRVTLRCSPRSGDLSVYWYQQSLDQGLQFLIQYYNGEERAKGNILERFSAQQFPDLHSELNLSSLELGDSALYFCASSVGGLASHEQYFGPGTRLTVT.

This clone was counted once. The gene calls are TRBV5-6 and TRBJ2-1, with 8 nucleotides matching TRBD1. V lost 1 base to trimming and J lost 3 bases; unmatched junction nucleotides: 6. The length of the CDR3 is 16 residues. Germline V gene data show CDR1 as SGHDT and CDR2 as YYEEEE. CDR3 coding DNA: TGTGCCAGCAGCTTGTTTTCGACAGGGGACTACAATGAGCAGTTCTTC. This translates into CASSLFSTGDYNEQFF.

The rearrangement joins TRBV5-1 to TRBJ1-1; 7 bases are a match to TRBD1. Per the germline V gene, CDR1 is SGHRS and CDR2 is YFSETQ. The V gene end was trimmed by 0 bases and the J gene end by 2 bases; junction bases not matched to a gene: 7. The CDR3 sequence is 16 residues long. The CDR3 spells CASSLARGARNTEAFF. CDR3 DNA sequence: TGCGCCAGCAGCTTGGCCAGGGGGGCCCGAAACACTGAAGCTTTCTTT. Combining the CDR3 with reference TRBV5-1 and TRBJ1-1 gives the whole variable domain KAGVTQTPRYLIKTRGQQVTLSCSPISGHRSVSWYQQTPGQGLQFLFEYFSETQRNKGNFPGRFSGRQFSNSRSEMNVSTLELGDSALYLCASSLARGARNTEAFFGQGTRLTVV.

CDR3 bases: TGTGCCATCGATGAAGGTGTTGTTGGTGGCTACACCTTC. Amino acid sequence: CAIDEGVVGGYTF. The rearrangement links TRBV10-3 to TRBJ1-2, with D hard to call. Per germline, CDR1 ENHRY and CDR2 SYGVKD. The V end was cut by 8 bases, the J end by 7 bases, with 17 bases between. The CDR3 extends over 13 amino acids.

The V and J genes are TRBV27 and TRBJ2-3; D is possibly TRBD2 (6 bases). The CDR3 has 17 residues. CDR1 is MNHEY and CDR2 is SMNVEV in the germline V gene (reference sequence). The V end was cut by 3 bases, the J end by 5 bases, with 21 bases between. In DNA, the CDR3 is TGTGCCAGCAGTTTGTCCCAAGGGCGGGAAGAGAGAGATACGCAGTATTTT. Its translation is CASSLSQGREERDTQYF.